The 17 T cell receptor beta chains reported below all come from one sample, sequenced in a study of molecular identifiers for immune sequencing clone quantification. MiXCR, applied by TCRdb to the PCR reads, yields one record per CDR3 protein. This sample has approximately 90,000 distinct CDR3 sequences; approximately 24% occur once, and the top ten carry roughly 1%. Sequenced material: naive CD8+ T cells from blood, with Jurkat cell RNA spiked in. Subset reported: FACS-sorted CD8+CD4-CCR7+CD45RA+ naive T cells. The receptors were gathered from a human donor in good health. Some libraries in this study had Jurkat cell RNA spiked in.

The rearrangement links TRBV27 to TRBJ1-5, with D hard to call. CDR1 and CDR2 from the germline V gene are MNHEY and SMNVEV (reference sequence). V was clipped by 6 bases and J by 0 bases, with 9 bases between them. CDR3 size: 14 residues. The CDR3 coding sequence is TGTGCCAGCAGCCGCCACTATAGCAATCAGCCCCAGCATTTT. It yields the protein CASSRHYSNQPQHF.

Turning to this clonotype: A much larger clonotype is one base distant, so this may be a read error. The CDR3: CPSSQDDFAGTEAFF. The DNA for the CDR3 is TGCCCCAGCAGCCAAGATGACTTCGCAGGGACTGAAGCTTTCTTT. The V call is TRBV4-3, the J call TRBJ1-1, with D possibly being TRBD1 (5 bases). This CDR3 has 15 residues. Germline V gene sequence: CDR1 LGHNA, CDR2 YSLEER.

This clonotype was seen many times. CDR3 in amino acids: CASSSSSEKLFF. Written as DNA, the CDR3 is TGTGCCAGCAGCTCGAGTTCCGAAAAACTGTTTTTT. This chain uses TRBV7-9 with TRBJ1-4; no reliable D call. The V gene lost 4 bases and the J gene lost 8 bases, with 8 bases spanning the gap. Germline V lookup: CDR1 SEHNR, CDR2 FQNEAQ (reference sequence). This CDR3 has 12 amino acids. The complete variable domain, with remaining parts taken from reference TRBV7-9 and TRBJ1-4, reads DTGVSQNPRHKITKRGQNVTFRCDPISEHNRLYWYRQTLGQGPEFLTYFQNEAQLEKSRLLSDRFSAERPKGSFSTLEIQRTEQGDSAMYLCASSSSSEKLFFGSGTQLSVL.

As to this clonotype: One end of the junction does not line up with germline, which may come from a read error. The chain recombines TRBV7-9 with TRBJ1-3; D is unclear. Germline-derived CDR1 and CDR2 are SEHNR and FQNEAQ (reference sequence). The CDR3 has 17 amino acids. CDR3 DNA: TGTACCAACAGCTCCAAAAAACTGCCAACCTCTGGAAACACCAAATATTTT. It translates to CTNSSKKLPTSGNTKYF. Complete variable domain (other parts from reference TRBV7-9 and TRBJ1-3): DTGVSQNPRHKITKRGQNVTFRCDPISEHNRLYWYRQTLGQGPEFLTYFQNEAQLEKSRLLSDRFSAERPKGSFSTLEIQRTEQGDSAMYLCTNSSKKLPTSGNTKYFGEGSWLTVV.

This clonotype was seen repeatedly, ten times or more. The genes are TRBV7-9 and TRBJ1-1; D is possibly TRBD1 (5 bases). Per germline, CDR1 SEHNR and CDR2 FQNEAQ (reference sequence). The CDR3 runs to 14 residues. V shed 4 bases and J shed 4 bases, with 13 bases lying between them. The CDR3 here is CASSSRDYPTEAFF. The CDR3 coding sequence is TGTGCCAGCAGCTCCCGGGACTACCCCACTGAAGCTTTCTTT.

Many counts were recorded for this clonotype. CDR3 amino acids: CASTETGGWGETQYF. The CDR3 nucleotides are TGTGCCAGTACGGAGACAGGGGGCTGGGGAGAGACCCAGTACTTC. The chain couples TRBV19 to TRBJ2-5, with 10 bases lining up with TRBD1. The trim removed 7 bases at V and 4 bases at J, leaving 9 bases unmatched. Germline V lookup: CDR1 LNHDA, CDR2 SQIVND (reference sequence). This CDR3 has 15 residues.

This sequence joins TRBV30 and TRBJ2-7, with 12 bases identical to TRBD2. Per germline, CDR1 GTSNPN and CDR2 SVGIG (reference sequence). The CDR3 extends over 14 amino acids. With V trimmed by 3 bases and J by 4 bases, 4 bases remained unmatched. The CDR3 nucleotides are TGTGCCTGGAGACTAGCGGGAGGTCGTTACGAGCAGTACTTC. Its protein product is CAWRLAGGRYEQYF.

In its sample, this clonotype was seen a few times. The chain combines TRBV25-1 with TRBJ2-7; either TRBD1 or TRBD2 may fit D (5 bases each). CDR1 and CDR2 from the germline V gene are MGHDK and SYGVNS. V gave up 1 base and J gave up 4 bases, with 8 bases separating them. The CDR3 sequence is 13 residues long. CDR3 nucleotides: TGTGCCAGCAGTGAATTTGGGGGATACGAGCAGTACTTC. This translates into CASSEFGGYEQYF.

In the case of this clonotype: A much larger clone differs by one base, so this may be a read error. V and J are TRBV29-1 and TRBJ2-7; the D call may be TRBD1 or TRBD2 (5 bases each). Germline CDR1 is SQVTM and CDR2 is ANQGSEA. V dropped 2 bases and J dropped 9 bases, with 14 bases sitting between them. The CDR3 is made up of 12 amino acids. The CDR3 DNA follows: TGCAGCGTTGAATTTAATGGGGACGCGCAGTACTTC. It yields the protein CSVEFNGDAQYF.

Regarding this clonotype: It may be a read error: a sequence one base away is much more abundant. The rearrangement joins TRBV20-1 to TRBJ2-7, with D perhaps TRBD1 or TRBD2 (5 bases each). The CDR3 has 14 residues. Germline loops: CDR1 DFQATT, CDR2 SNEGSKA (reference sequence). V was pared by 0 bases and J by 5 bases, with 14 bases between. For the CDR3, the DNA is TGCAGTGCTAGAGATCGGGACGGGTACGACGAGCAGTACTTC. Its translation: CSARDRDGYDEQYF.

At least ten counts were recorded for this clonotype. V is TRBV29-1 and J is TRBJ2-7; 10 nucleotides align to TRBD1. CDR3 size: 13 residues. The germline V gene encodes CDR1 SQVTM and CDR2 ANQGSEA. Trimming at V came to 7 bases and at J to 4 bases, leaving 7 bases not matched to a gene. The CDR3 DNA reads as TGCAGCGCTCGGGACAGGGGAAGGTACGAGCAGTACTTC. Its translation is CSARDRGRYEQYF.

Of note for this clonotype: This sequence may be a read error, since a much larger clone differs from it by one base. The chain carries TRBV10-3 and TRBJ2-7; TRBD2 matches at 7 bases. CDR3 length: 12 residues. The germline gives CDR1 ENHRY, CDR2 SYGVKD. V shed 11 bases, J shed 4 bases, and the junction held 8 bases outside the gene matches. In nucleotides, the CDR3 is TGTGCCTTCAAAAGCGGGGCGTACGAGCAGTACTTC. Encoded protein: CAFKSGAYEQYF.

Notes on this clonotype: Being one base from a much bigger clone, this may be a read error. This chain uses TRBV4-3 with TRBJ1-5; D unclear. This CDR3 is 13 amino acids long. CDR1 LGHNA and CDR2 YSLEER come from the germline V gene. Written as DNA, the CDR3 is TGCGCCAGCAGCCAAGACTCCCTTCAGCCCCCGCATTTT. Its protein product is CASSQDSLQPPHF.

At least ten counts were recorded for this clonotype. The chain links TRBV5-1 to TRBJ2-3; TRBD2 matches 15 bases. V lost 4 bases and J lost 2; bases outside the gene matches: 5. CDR1 SGHRS and CDR2 YFSETQ come from the germline V gene. The CDR3 runs to 17 residues. CDR3 nucleotide sequence: TGCGCCAGCAGCCCCGGGACTAGCGGGGGGTTCACAGATACGCAGTATTTT. As protein: CASSPGTSGGFTDTQYF.

This clonotype was detected many times. The chain is built from TRBV5-6 and TRBJ2-7; D perhaps matches TRBD1 (5 bases). V lost 3 bases and J lost 2, with 15 bases in between. The CDR3 has 15 residues. Per the germline V gene, CDR1 is SGHDT and CDR2 is YYEEEE. The CDR3 spells CASSYARESTYEQYF. In DNA form, the CDR3 reads TGTGCCAGCAGCTACGCCAGGGAAAGTACCTACGAGCAGTACTTC.

This clonotype was seen ten or more times. V gene TRBV12-3 or TRBV12-4 combines with J gene TRBJ1-1, with a possible D match to TRBD1 (6 bases). The CDR3 loop spans 12 amino acids. The V gene lost 11 bases and the J gene lost 4 bases, with 14 bases spanning the gap. The CDR3 region is CAAGAGATEAFF. CDR3 nucleotide sequence: TGTGCCGCCGGGGCGGGGGCCACTGAAGCTTTCTTT.

The rearrangement links TRBV6-2 or TRBV6-3 to TRBJ2-7, with D tentatively TRBD2 (6 bases). The CDR3 contains 14 residues. The V gene lost 6 bases and the J gene lost 2 bases, with 14 bases spanning the gap. Germline V lookup: CDR1 MNHEY, CDR2 SVGEGT. The CDR3 sequence is CASRGTFPPYEQYF. For the CDR3, the DNA is TGTGCCAGCAGAGGGACTTTTCCCCCCTACGAGCAGTACTTC.